One TCR beta chain is described in this entry. This clone was found a few times. This receptor's antigen is unknown. Base qualities were left out, and no much larger clone turns up one base away. The CDR3 runs 15 residues from the cysteine to the phenylalanine. The retained sequence is limited to the CDR3, 45 bases, with the frame set at the first base. Sequences MNHEY (CDR1) and SVGAGI (CDR2) are obtained from the germline V gene. V lost 6 bases and J lost 4 bases, and the count of bases not matched to a germline gene is 9. These data originate in a study of beta chain features in type 1 diabetes (dated by TCRdb to 2016 to 2019). About the study as a whole: No differences in mean age, gender distribution, total cell number or subset yield were found between patients and healthy donors. A total of some 110 million sorted cells were examined across all samples, and the number of cells per subset was strongly correlated with RNA yield. In the study, recently diagnosed type 1 diabetes patients and matched healthy donors were compared on the TCRB repertoires of their sorted circulating CD4+ T cell subsets. Regulatory and stem cell-like memory subsets were obtained from only 8 patients and roughly 8 healthy donors, while naive and central memory subsets were obtained from all 30 or so donors. Overall results and qualifications from the work: Only small numbers of individuals were included in the HLA sub-analyses, which left unresolved whether HLA type had any influence on TCRB rearrangement. A moderate but significant shortening of TCRB CDR3 length was observed in type 1 diabetes patients in all four CD4+ subsets. The naive, central memory and regulatory TCRB repertoires appeared to resemble one another more closely among patients than among healthy donors. At VDJ recombination sites, patients with type 1 diabetes made fewer insertions and deleted more nucleotides, a pattern implying thymic rearrangement abnormalities. Sequencing cDNA rather than genomic DNA could over-represent highly expressing activated cells, although activation and CD3 levels did not differ between groups. Shorter templates might have been favored by PCR, but patient and control samples were amplified and corrected together, so both groups would have been affected equally by any skew.

A single peripheral blood draw of approximately 110 mL on average was collected from each donor into heparinised tubes. A BD FACSAria II was used to sort naive, central memory, regulatory and stem cell-like memory CD4+ T cells with a panel that included CD45RO, CCR7, CD25, CD127, CD95 and CD27. All sorted populations exceeded 95% purity. Right away, PBMCs were isolated by Lymphoprep density gradient centrifugation and were stained directly, with no culture step. Samples were stained and sorted in pairs, with one healthy donor and one patient per experiment, so that batch effects were minimized. The High Capacity cDNA Reverse Transcription Kit was used to reverse transcribe all of the isolated RNA, meaning that expressed TCRB transcripts were what got sequenced. Naive, central memory and regulatory T cell samples underwent deep immunoSEQ sequencing, averaging around 4 million total reads per sample. Sorted cells were lysed in RLT buffer and RNA was extracted with DNase-treated RNeasy Micro or Mini kits, depending on cell number. To prevent cross-contamination, every cell subset was processed on its own, while patient and healthy donor samples were processed together. TCRB sequences were amplified from cDNA with the immunoSEQ multiplex PCR, producing 87-bp fragments spanning the CDR3 region. Amplicons were sequenced on the Illumina HiSeq platform. For the original study's pipeline: Synthetic template baselines were used to correct PCR bias computationally, reads within Hamming distance 2 were collapsed, and singletons that could not be merged were discarded. Reads were aligned to IMGT to assign V, D and J genes, CDR3 length, and insertions or deletions at six rearrangement sites. Within each subset, clonotype counts were normalized to sorted cell number, and only after that were true diversity and Gini coefficients computed with the tcR R package. The overlap coefficient, calculated on TCRB nucleotide sequences, was used to quantify repertoire sharing. Out-of-frame TCRB sequences from naive cells were analyzed to stand in for the pre-selection repertoire. Sourced from immuneACCESS, this table was stored by TCRdb with only in-frame sequences that have V and J called. A share of the clones is absent; for the studies checked, an unresolved V gene accounts for under half, and the remainder has no known explanation. V, J and clone size reflect that table, while D and trimming were determined from the DNA. This sample gives 810,000 or so clones in total; roughly a sixth of them show up just once. Together, the top ten hold about 0.02% of the sample.

The clonotype was recovered from a woman aged 18-29 years in good health. This chain is built from TRBV6-5 and TRBJ2-5; the junction holds 9 bases that match TRBD1. Sequenced sample: naive CD4+ T cells from blood. Reading the label with the study, this specimen's cell subset or site is: true naive CD4+ T cells. The CDR3 here reads CASSRGTGTSETQYF. The DNA is TGTGCCAGCAGCCGGGGGACAGGGACATCAGAGACCCAGTACTTC.